Below, 15 T cell receptor beta chains from the same sample are listed, as sequenced in a study of monozygotic twins with inflammatory bowel disease. For each CDR3 protein, TCRdb gives one entry from its re-call of the 5' RACE reads, without DNA. The listing contains about 210,000 distinct CDR3 sequences. The sequencing input was blood. The origin of the receptors is a human donor with ulcerative colitis or Crohn's disease, or a healthy co-twin of an affected twin (not recorded which).

This chain's CDR3 is CASSPPGQTGANVLTF. V is TRBV18 and J is TRBJ2-6; the D gene TCRdb calls, TRBD1, cannot be checked with no DNA. Germline V CDR1 and CDR2: KGHSH, LQKENI. The CDR3 runs to 16 residues. The whole variable domain, filled in from reference TRBV18 and TRBJ2-6, reads NAGVMQNPRHLVRRRGQEARLRCSPMKGHSHVYWYRQLPEEGLKFMVYLQKENIIDESGMPKERFSAEFPKEGPSILRIQQVVRGDSAAYFCASSPPGQTGANVLTFGAGSRLTVL.

V is TRBV5-6 and J is TRBJ1-1; TCRdb proposes TRBD1, but this gene call is untestable without DNA. CDR3 length equals 17 residues. Germline CDR1 is SGHDT and CDR2 is YYEEEE. The chain's CDR3 is CASSWGQGMVGHTEAFF.

The chain joins TRBV19 to TRBJ1-1; TCRdb outputs TRBD1, but without DNA this stays unchecked. This CDR3 has 15 residues. The germline V gene encodes CDR1 LNHDA and CDR2 SQIVND (reference sequence). CDR3 protein: CASSISVGGWTEAFF.

V gene TRBV7-6 combines with J gene TRBJ1-2; TCRdb calls TRBD1, which cannot be checked without DNA. From germline, CDR1 is SGHVS and CDR2 FNYEAQ. The CDR3 is made up of 14 amino acids. CDR3 protein: CASSQAPEGYGYTF.

V gene TRBV5-1 combines with J gene TRBJ2-1; the D call from TCRdb, TRBD2, cannot be confirmed without DNA. Per germline, CDR1 SGHRS and CDR2 YFSETQ. There are 14 residues in the CDR3. The CDR3 is CASSLGLAGDQQFF.

The V call is TRBV7-2, the J call TRBJ2-4. CDR3 length equals 13 residues. Germline CDR1 is SGHTA and CDR2 is FQGNSA. The CDR3 sequence is CASSSVGQNIQYF.

This chain uses TRBV7-2 with TRBJ2-5. CDR1 and CDR2 (germline): SGHTA, FQGNSA. CDR3 length equals 16 residues. The CDR3 protein is CASSLGLRAGQETQYF.

This rearrangement joins TRBV2 to TRBJ1-4. This CDR3 has 13 residues. Germline-derived CDR1 and CDR2 are SNHLY and FYNNEI. CDR3 residues: CASISEPTEKLFF.

The chain employs TRBV5-4 and TRBJ2-1; TCRdb reports TRBD1, a call that lacks DNA to check it against. The CDR3 spans 16 residues. The germline gives CDR1 SGHNT, CDR2 YYREEE (reference sequence). This CDR3 is CASSRTGGFSYNEQFF.

The chain links TRBV2 to TRBJ1-6; TCRdb's assignment of TRBD1 cannot be checked, as there is no DNA. Germline CDR1 SNHLY, CDR2 FYNNEI. This CDR3 comprises 16 residues. The CDR3 loop is CASSLRQTGFNSPLHF.

This sequence joins TRBV4-1 and TRBJ2-1; TCRdb's D call, TRBD2, is unchecked because there is no DNA. Per germline, CDR1 MGHRA and CDR2 YSYEKL. This CDR3 is 16 amino acids long. CDR3 sequence: CASSQDQAGGYNEQFF.

The chain has TRBV6-1 and TRBJ1-2. CDR1 MNHNS and CDR2 SASEGT come from the germline V gene. The CDR3 is 14 residues long. The CDR3 reads CASSEAGVIYGYTF.

This rearrangement joins TRBV5-1 to TRBJ2-3. CDR1 is SGHRS and CDR2 is YFSETQ in the germline V gene. The CDR3 has 11 amino acids. The CDR3 protein is CASSFTDTQYF.

The chain combines TRBV9 with TRBJ1-2. Germline V lookup: CDR1 SGDLS, CDR2 YYNGEE. The CDR3 covers 14 residues. CDR3 sequence: CASSVGSENYGYTF.

This chain connects TRBV27 to TRBJ1-5. CDR1 and CDR2 from the germline V gene are MNHEY and SMNVEV (reference sequence). The CDR3 sequence is 17 residues long. This CDR3 is CASSLAGARYSNQPQHF.